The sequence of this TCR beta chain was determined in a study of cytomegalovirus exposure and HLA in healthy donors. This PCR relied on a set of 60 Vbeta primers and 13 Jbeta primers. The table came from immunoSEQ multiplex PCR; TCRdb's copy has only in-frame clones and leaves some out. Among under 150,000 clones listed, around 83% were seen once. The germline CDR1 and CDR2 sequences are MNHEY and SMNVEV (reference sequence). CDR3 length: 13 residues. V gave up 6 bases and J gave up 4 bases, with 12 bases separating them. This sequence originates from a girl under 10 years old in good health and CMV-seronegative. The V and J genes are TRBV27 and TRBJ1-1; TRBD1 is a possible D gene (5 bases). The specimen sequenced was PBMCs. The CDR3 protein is CASRLQGSTEAFF. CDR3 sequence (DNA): TGTGCCAGCAGGCTTCAGGGCAGCACTGAAGCTTTCTTT.